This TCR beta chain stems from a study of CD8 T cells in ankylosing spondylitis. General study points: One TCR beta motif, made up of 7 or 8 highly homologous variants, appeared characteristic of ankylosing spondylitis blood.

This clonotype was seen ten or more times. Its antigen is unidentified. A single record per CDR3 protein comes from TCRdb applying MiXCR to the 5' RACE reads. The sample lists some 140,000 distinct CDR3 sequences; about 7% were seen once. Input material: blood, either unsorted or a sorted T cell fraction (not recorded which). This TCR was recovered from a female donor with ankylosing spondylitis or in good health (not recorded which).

The CDR3 sequence is CSASRGAQEKLFF. The CDR3 bases are TGCAGTGCTTCGAGGGGGGCACAAGAAAAACTGTTTTTT. The chain uses TRBV20-1 and TRBJ1-4; TRBD1 might be the D (6 bases). Germline lookup yields CDR1 DFQATT and CDR2 SNEGSKA (reference sequence). The CDR3 runs to 13 residues. V dropped 5 bases and J dropped 8 bases, with 15 bases sitting between them.